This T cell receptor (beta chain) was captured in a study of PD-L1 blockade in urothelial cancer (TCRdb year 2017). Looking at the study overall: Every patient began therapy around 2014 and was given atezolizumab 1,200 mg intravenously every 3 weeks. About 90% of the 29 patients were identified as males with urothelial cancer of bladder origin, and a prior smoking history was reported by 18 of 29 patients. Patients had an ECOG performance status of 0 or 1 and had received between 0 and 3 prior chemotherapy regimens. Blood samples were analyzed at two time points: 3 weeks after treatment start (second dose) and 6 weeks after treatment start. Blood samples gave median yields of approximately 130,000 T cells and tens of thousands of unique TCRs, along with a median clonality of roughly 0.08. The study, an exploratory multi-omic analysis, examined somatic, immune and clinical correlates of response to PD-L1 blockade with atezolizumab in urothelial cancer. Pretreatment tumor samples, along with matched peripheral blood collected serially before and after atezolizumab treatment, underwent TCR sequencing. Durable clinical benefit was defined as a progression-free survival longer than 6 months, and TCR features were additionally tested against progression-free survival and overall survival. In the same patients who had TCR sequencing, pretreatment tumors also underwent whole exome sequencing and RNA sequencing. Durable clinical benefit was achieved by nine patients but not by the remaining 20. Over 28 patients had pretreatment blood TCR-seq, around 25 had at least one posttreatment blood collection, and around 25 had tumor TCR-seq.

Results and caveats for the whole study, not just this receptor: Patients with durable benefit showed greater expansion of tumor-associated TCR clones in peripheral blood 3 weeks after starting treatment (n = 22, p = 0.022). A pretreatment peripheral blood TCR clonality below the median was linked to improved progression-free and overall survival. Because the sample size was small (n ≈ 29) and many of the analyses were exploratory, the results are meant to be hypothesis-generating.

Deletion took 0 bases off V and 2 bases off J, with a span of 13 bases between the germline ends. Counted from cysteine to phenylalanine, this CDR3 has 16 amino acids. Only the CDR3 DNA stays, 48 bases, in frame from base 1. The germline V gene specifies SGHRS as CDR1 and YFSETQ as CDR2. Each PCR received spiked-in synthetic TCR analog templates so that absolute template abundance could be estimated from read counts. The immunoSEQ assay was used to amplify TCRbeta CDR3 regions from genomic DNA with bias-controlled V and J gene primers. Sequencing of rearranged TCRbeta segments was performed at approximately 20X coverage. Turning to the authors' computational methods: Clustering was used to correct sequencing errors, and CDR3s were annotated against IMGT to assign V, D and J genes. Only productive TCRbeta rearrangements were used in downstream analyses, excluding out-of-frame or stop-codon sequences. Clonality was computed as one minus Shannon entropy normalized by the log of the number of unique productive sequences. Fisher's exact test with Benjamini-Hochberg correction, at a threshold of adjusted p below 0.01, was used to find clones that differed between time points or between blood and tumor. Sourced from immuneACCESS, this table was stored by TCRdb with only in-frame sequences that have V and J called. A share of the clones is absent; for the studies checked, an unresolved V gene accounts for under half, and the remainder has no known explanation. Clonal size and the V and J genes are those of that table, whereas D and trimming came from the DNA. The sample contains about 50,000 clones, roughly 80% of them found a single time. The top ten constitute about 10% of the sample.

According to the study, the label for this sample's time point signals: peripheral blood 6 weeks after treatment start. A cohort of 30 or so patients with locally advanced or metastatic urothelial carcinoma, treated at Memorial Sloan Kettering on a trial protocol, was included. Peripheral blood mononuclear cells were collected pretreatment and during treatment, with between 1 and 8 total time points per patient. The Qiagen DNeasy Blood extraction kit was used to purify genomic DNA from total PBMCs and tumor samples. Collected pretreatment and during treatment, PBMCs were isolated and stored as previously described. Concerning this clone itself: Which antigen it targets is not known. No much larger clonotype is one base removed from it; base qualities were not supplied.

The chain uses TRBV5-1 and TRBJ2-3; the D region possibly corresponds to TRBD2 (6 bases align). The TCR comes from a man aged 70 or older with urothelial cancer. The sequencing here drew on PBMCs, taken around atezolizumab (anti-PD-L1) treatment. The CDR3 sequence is CASSLGRDGDTDTQYF. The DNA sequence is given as TGCGCCAGCAGCTTGGGGCGGGACGGGGACACAGATACGCAGTATTTT.